This T cell receptor beta chain was documented in a study of T cell repertoires in cytomegalovirus infection. This clonotype was seen only a few times. The germline gives CDR1 ENHRY, CDR2 SYGVKD. V lost 6 bases to trimming and J lost 4 bases; unmatched junction nucleotides: 8. The length of the CDR3 is 14 residues. Each CDR3 protein is one row after TCRdb ran MiXCR on the reads. Among about 310,000 distinct CDR3 sequences, 15% to 20% were seen once, and the ten largest hold approximately 12%. The J gene is TRBJ2-5, the V gene TRBV10-3; 7 nucleotides agree with TRBD1. The sequence was obtained from a human donor in good health (CMV status not recorded). Some clones in this sample may be carry-over from other donors' samples. What was sequenced was PBMCs. CDR3 amino acids: CAIRGAAGGETQYF. The CDR3 DNA follows: TGTGCCATCAGAGGGGCAGCAGGGGGAGAGACCCAGTACTTC.